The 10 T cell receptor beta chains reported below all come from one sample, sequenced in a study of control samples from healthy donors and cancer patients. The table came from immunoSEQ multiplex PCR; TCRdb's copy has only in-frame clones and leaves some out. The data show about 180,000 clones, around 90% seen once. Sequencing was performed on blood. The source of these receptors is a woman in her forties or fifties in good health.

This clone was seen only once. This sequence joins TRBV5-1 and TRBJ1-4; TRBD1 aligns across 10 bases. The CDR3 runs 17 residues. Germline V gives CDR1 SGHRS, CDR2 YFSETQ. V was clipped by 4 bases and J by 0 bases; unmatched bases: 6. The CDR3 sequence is CASSIFGQGATNEKLFF. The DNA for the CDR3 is TGCGCCAGCAGCATCTTCGGACAGGGGGCAACTAATGAAAAACTGTTTTTT.

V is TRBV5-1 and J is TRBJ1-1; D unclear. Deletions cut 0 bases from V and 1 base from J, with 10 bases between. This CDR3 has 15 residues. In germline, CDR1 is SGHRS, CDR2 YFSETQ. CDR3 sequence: CASSLGGGSNTEAFF. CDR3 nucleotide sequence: TGCGCCAGCAGCTTGGGGGGTGGCTCGAACACTGAAGCTTTCTTT.

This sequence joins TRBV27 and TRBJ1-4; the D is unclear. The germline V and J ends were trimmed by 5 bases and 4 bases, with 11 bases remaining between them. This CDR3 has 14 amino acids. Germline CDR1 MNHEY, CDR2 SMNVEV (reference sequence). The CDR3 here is CASSGPTGNEKLFF. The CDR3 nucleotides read TGTGCCAGCAGTGGACCGACGGGTAATGAAAAACTGTTTTTT.

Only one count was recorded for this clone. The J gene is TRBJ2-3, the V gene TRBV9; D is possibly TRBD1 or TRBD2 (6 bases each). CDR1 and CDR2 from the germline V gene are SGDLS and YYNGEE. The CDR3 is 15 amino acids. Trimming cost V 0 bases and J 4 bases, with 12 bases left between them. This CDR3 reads CASSVAGAPADTQYF. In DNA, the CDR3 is TGTGCCAGCAGCGTAGCGGGGGCCCCGGCAGATACGCAGTATTTT.

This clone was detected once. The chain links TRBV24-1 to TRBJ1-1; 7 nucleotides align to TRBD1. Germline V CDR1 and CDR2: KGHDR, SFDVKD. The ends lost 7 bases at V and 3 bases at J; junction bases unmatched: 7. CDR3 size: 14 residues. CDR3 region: CATSRQGVDTEAFF. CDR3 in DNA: TGTGCCACCAGCCGTCAGGGGGTTGACACTGAAGCTTTCTTT.

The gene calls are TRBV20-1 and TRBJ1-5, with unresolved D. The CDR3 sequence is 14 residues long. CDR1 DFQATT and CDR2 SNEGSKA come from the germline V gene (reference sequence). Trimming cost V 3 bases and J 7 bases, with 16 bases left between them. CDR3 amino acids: CSASGRSLGQPQHF. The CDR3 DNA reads TGCAGTGCTAGTGGGAGGTCTTTGGGGCAGCCCCAGCATTTT.

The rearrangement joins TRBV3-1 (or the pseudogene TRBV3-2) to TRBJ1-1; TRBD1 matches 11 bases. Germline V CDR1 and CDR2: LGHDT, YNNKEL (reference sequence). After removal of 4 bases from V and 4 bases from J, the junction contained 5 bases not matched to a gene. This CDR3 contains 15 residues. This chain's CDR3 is CASSRGQGAGTEAFF. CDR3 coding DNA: TGTGCCAGCAGCCGAGGACAGGGGGCCGGCACTGAAGCTTTCTTT.

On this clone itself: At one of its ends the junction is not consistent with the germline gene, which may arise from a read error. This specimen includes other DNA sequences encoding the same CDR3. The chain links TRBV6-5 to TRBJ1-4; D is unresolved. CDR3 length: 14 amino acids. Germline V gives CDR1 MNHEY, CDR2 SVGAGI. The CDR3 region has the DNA TGTGCCAGCAGTTACACAGACACTAATGAAAAGCTGTTTTTT. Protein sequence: CASSYTDTNEKLFF.

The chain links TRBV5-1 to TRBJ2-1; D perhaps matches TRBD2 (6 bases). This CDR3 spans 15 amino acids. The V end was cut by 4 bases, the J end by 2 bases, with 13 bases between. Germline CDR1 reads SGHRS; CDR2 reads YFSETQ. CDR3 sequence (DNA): TGCGCCAGCAGCAGAGACGGAGGGCCCTACAATGAGCAGTTCTTC. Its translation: CASSRDGGPYNEQFF.

CDR3 DNA: TGCGCCAGCAGCCCGACAGAGTCCAGCAATCAGCCCCAGCATTTT. This codes for CASSPTESSNQPQHF. The J gene is TRBJ1-5, the V gene TRBV5-1; D is perhaps TRBD1 (5 bases). The V gene lost 4 bases and the J gene lost 1 base, with 12 bases spanning the gap. This CDR3 is built from 15 residues. Germline V CDR1 and CDR2: SGHRS, YFSETQ.